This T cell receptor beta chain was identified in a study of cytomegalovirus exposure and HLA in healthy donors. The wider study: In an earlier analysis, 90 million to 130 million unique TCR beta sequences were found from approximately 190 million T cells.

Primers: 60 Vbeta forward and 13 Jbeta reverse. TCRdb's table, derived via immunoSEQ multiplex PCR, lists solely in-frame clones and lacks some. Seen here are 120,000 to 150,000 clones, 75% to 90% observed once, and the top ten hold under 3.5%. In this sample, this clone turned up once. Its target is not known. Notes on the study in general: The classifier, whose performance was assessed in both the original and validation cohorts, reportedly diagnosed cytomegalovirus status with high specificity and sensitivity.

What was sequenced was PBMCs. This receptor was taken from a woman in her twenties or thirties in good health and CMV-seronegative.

The CDR3 coding sequence is TGTGCCAGCAGATCCATACAGGGGGCCCTGAACACTGAAGCTTTCTTT. Its translation: CASRSIQGALNTEAFF. J is TRBJ1-1 and V is TRBV7-9; 9 bases align to TRBD1. Germline V lookup: CDR1 SEHNR, CDR2 FQNEAQ (reference sequence). The V gene end was trimmed by 6 bases and the J gene end by 0 bases; junction bases not matched to a gene: 8. The CDR3 has 16 residues. The whole variable domain, filled in from reference TRBV7-9 and TRBJ1-1, reads DTGVSQNPRHKITKRGQNVTFRCDPISEHNRLYWYRQTLGQGPEFLTYFQNEAQLEKSRLLSDRFSAERPKGSFSTLEIQRTEQGDSAMYLCASRSIQGALNTEAFFGQGTRLTVV.